Here is one T cell receptor (beta chain) with its context. The antigen remains unidentified. Trimming cost V 1 base and J 3 bases; bases outside gene matches: 0. The CDR3 totals 15 residues. Germline V gene sequence: CDR1 SGHDN, CDR2 FVKESK. The table came from immunoSEQ multiplex PCR; TCRdb's copy has only in-frame clones and leaves some out. The data hold around 75,000 clones, with about 91% observed a single time. The source of the sample is a study of T cell responses to AZD1222 COVID-19 vaccine. Whole-study findings and limits: Spike-specific TCR repertoires showed rising breadth and depth after two AZD1222 doses. There were repertoire samples only from the period after the peak T cell response. Reports say nearly half of spike-specific TCRs go after unmutated variant regions. Most donors were white British and more were female, and clonal diversity was possibly underestimated.

The V and J genes are TRBV14 and TRBJ1-6; 7 bases align to TRBD1. This specimen consisted of peripheral blood, obtained 28 days after the second dose of the MenACWY control vaccine. The receptor was derived from an adult who received the MenACWY meningococcal vaccine as a control. The CDR3 DNA follows: TGTGCCAGCAGCCAAGGGACAGGCTATAATTCACCCCTCCACTTT. Encoded protein: CASSQGTGYNSPLHF. Drawing the rest from reference TRBV14 and TRBJ1-6, the complete variable domain is EAGVTQFPSHSVIEKGQTVTLRCDPISGHDNLYWYRRVMGKEIKFLLHFVKESKQDESGMPNNRFLAERTGGTYSTLKVQPAELEDSGVYFCASSQGTGYNSPLHFGNGTRLTVT.